Sequencing of this T cell receptor (beta chain) was carried out in a study of T cell repertoires in cytomegalovirus infection (dated 2019 in TCRdb). In terms of the full investigation: Because public TCR beta signatures pointed to carriage of CMV infection together with the matching HLA type, the HLA type of each donor mattered for the analysis. Study-wide findings and limitations: In the ex vivo response, HLA-C-restricted CMV-specific TCR beta clonotypes were dominant, and in two of eight donors the single most frequent clonotype came from this HLA-C-restricted group. In both this cohort and an independent cohort of some 380 donors, the cumulative frequency of public TCR beta family members distinguished carriers of CMV infection plus the relevant HLA type.

With regard to this clonotype: Its antigen is still unknown. No qualities accompany the bases; no much larger clone lies one base away.

Sequences SNHLY (CDR1) and FYNNEI (CDR2) are obtained from the germline V gene. The CDR3 sequence holds 13 residues, the cysteine and phenylalanine included. This entry keeps only the CDR3 DNA: 39 bases, framed from base 1. V lost 1 base and J lost 6 bases; the stretch between them is 7 bases long. The instrument given in TCRdb is Illumina HiSeq 1500. Using fastp trimming at Q25 and MiXCR clonotype assembly, TCRdb reanalyzed the public sequencing data and kept in-frame beta chains. CDR3 protein sequences are deduplicated, and each keeps its most common genes and DNA. This sample lists 250,000 to 300,000 distinct CDR3 sequences; roughly an eighth were detected once. In total, the top ten clones hold around 9% of the sample.

The chain was built from TRBV2 and TRBJ2-1; the D gene identity is not certain. This TCR was sampled from a human donor in good health (CMV status not recorded). Some clones in this sample may be carry-over from other donors' samples. Sequenced material: PBMCs. The CDR3 is CASSEEVRNEQFF. The nucleotide sequence is given as TGTGCCAGCAGTGAAGAAGTACGCAATGAGCAGTTCTTC. Beyond the CDR3, the reference TRBV2 and TRBJ2-1 genes provide the residues; the full variable domain reads: EPEVTQTPSHQVTQMGQEVILRCVPISNHLYFYWYRQILGQKVEFLVSFYNNEISEKSEIFDDQFSVERPDGSNFTLKIRSTKLEDSAMYFCASSEEVRNEQFFGPGTRLTVL.